These 6 T cell receptor beta chains originate from one sample sequenced in a study of vaccination effects on CD4 cells after COVID-19. Data came from immunoSEQ multiplex PCR; TCRdb stores just in-frame clones and leaves some out. Here the sample spans 20,000 to 25,000 clones, around 71% being singletons. These TCRs' antigens remain unknown. ViraFEST expansion of antigen-specific CD4+ T cells with viral peptide pools preceded sequencing. A roughly ten-day culture period preceded the isolation of CD4+ T cells. Prior SARS-CoV-2 infection was absent in the vaccine recipients, as shown by negative nucleocapsid antibodies. The sample consisted of CD4+ T cells from PBMCs cultured with HCoV-OC43 spike peptides, taken before COVID-19 vaccination. The subset was: HCoV-OC43 spike overlapping peptide pool stimulation. These receptors all stem from a human donor who received a COVID-19 vaccine.

This clone has a handful of counts. This chain links TRBV4-1 with TRBJ2-3, with 8 bases fitting TRBD1. Per germline, CDR1 MGHRA and CDR2 YSYEKL. The CDR3 has 15 residues. After removal of 4 bases from V and 3 bases from J, the junction contained 6 bases not matched to a gene. In DNA, the CDR3 is TGCGCCAGCAGCCCCCTGGACAGGGAGACAGATACGCAGTATTTT. Protein sequence: CASSPLDRETDTQYF.

CDR3: CASSKGTGGYTF. The CDR3 DNA reads as TGTGCCAGCAGCAAGGGGACGGGGGGCTACACCTTC. This chain uses TRBV12-3 or TRBV12-4 with TRBJ1-2, with a tentative D call TRBD1 (5 bases). Trimming stripped 6 bases from V and 8 bases from J, with 13 bases between. The CDR3 runs to 12 residues.

In its sample, this clone was seen once. CDR3 protein: CASSIAREGNYGYTF. The DNA of the CDR3 is TGTGCCAGTAGTATCGCCAGGGAGGGCAACTATGGCTACACCTTC. The rearrangement joins TRBV19 to TRBJ1-2, with D perhaps matching TRBD1 (5 bases). Trimming removed 3 bases at V and 2 bases at J, with 13 bases between. CDR3 length: 15 residues. Germline assignment: CDR1 LNHDA and CDR2 SQIVND (reference sequence).

This clone occurred a few times. The V gene is TRBV15, the J gene TRBJ2-2, with D unclear. This CDR3 comprises 15 residues. V shed 0 bases and J shed 6 bases, with 11 bases lying between them. The germline CDR1 and CDR2 sequences are LNHNV and YYDKDF (reference sequence). The CDR3 loop is CATSRDDRFPGELFF. DNA for the CDR3: TGTGCCACCAGCAGAGATGACCGCTTCCCCGGGGAGCTGTTTTTT.

The V and J genes are TRBV9 and TRBJ1-3, with 7 bases lining up with TRBD1. The length of the CDR3 is 16 residues. Germline values: CDR1 SGDLS, CDR2 YYNGEE. Losses at the gene ends were 3 bases for V and 0 bases for J; bases not matched to a gene: 6. Here the CDR3 DNA reads TGTGCCAGCAGCGAGTGGACAGGACGCTCTGGAAACACCATATATTTT. Translation: CASSEWTGRSGNTIYF. The variable domain in full, completed from reference TRBV9 and TRBJ1-3, reads DSGVTQTPKHLITATGQRVTLRCSPRSGDLSVYWYQQSLDQGLQFLIQYYNGEERAKGNILERFSAQQFPDLHSELNLSSLELGDSALYFCASSEWTGRSGNTIYFGEGSWLTVV.

This rearrangement joins TRBV3-1 (or the pseudogene TRBV3-2) to TRBJ2-1, with D tentatively TRBD1 (5 bases). Trimming took 0 bases from V and 2 from J, leaving 8 bases between them. The CDR3 is 15 amino acids. The germline V gene has CDR1 LGHDT and CDR2 YNNKEL (reference sequence). The CDR3 sequence: CASSQERQTYNEQFF. As DNA, the CDR3 is TGTGCCAGCAGCCAAGAACGACAGACCTACAATGAGCAGTTCTTC.